One and the same sample provided the 16 T cell receptor beta chains below, sequenced in a study of glioma-infiltrating T cells. Amplification of TCR alpha and beta CDR3 regions from RNA used iRepertoire nested multiplex PCR. TCRdb recomputed calls from the multiplex PCR reads with MiXCR, one row per CDR3 protein. Among about 190,000 distinct CDR3 sequences listed, about 31% were seen once. The sample comprised glioma tissue, nonneoplastic brain tissue, or PBMCs (not recorded which). The receptors were gathered from a human donor with low-grade glioma or glioblastoma, undergoing nonglioma brain surgery, or in good health (not recorded which).

The chain combines TRBV19 with TRBJ2-1; tentatively, D is TRBD2 (5 bases). The CDR3 spans 15 residues. The germline V and J ends were trimmed by 3 bases and 0 bases, with 9 bases remaining between them. Germline V lookup: CDR1 LNHDA, CDR2 SQIVND (reference sequence). The CDR3 loop reads CASSILLVSYNEQFF. CDR3 coding DNA: TGTGCCAGTAGTATCCTACTAGTCTCCTACAATGAGCAGTTCTTC.

This clonotype was observed many times. V and J are TRBV6-1 and TRBJ2-7, with TRBD2 identical over 7 bases. The CDR3 covers 15 residues. Germline trimming cut 5 bases from V and 7 bases from J; bases unmatched to any gene: 14. Germline CDR1 MNHNS, CDR2 SASEGT. The chain's CDR3 is CASSYARGGASEQYF. The CDR3 nucleotides are TGTGCCAGCAGTTACGCTAGGGGAGGGGCGAGTGAGCAGTACTTC.

This clonotype was detected many times. The rearrangement joins TRBV19 to TRBJ2-7; TRBD2 is a possible D gene (6 bases). Trimming removed 7 bases from V and 4 bases from J, with 14 bases in between. Germline lookup yields CDR1 LNHDA and CDR2 SQIVND (reference sequence). This CDR3 comprises 13 residues. The CDR3 here is CASTGEVKYEQYF. The CDR3 region has the DNA TGTGCCAGTACGGGGGAAGTGAAGTACGAGCAGTACTTC.

The count of this clonotype is one. A read error is possible here, since a much larger clone lies one base away. DNA for the CDR3: TGTGCCAGCAGTCTCCGGGACAGGGTCTATGGCGACACCTTC. It codes for CASSLRDRVYGDTF. This chain uses TRBV3-1 with TRBJ1-2, with 9 bases aligning to TRBD1. The CDR3 sequence is 14 residues long. Germline V lookup: CDR1 LGHDT, CDR2 YNNKEL (reference sequence).

J is TRBJ1-3 and V is TRBV7-2, with D perhaps TRBD1 (5 bases). The CDR3 covers 14 residues. The V end lost 11 bases, the J end lost 1 base, and 15 bases lay between the germline ends. Germline CDR1 is SGHTA and CDR2 is FQGNSA. This CDR3 is CALSFAGSGNTIYF. The CDR3 nucleotides read TGTGCCCTCAGCTTTGCAGGGTCTGGAAACACCATATATTTT. Full variable domain (missing parts from reference TRBV7-2 and TRBJ1-3): GAGVSQSPSNKVTEKGKDVELRCDPISGHTALYWYRQSLGQGLEFLIYFQGNSAPDKSGLPSDRFSAERTGGSVSTLTIQRTQQEDSAVYLCALSFAGSGNTIYFGEGSWLTVV.

Concerning this clonotype itself: Since a much larger clone is just one base distant, this may be a read error. This sequence joins TRBV11-3 and TRBJ1-2; TRBD1 matches at 9 bases. Germline V lookup: CDR1 SGHNT, CDR2 YENEEA. The CDR3 is 13 residues long. The V and J ends lost 5 bases and 7 bases, in that order; junction bases with no gene match: 5. The CDR3 coding sequence is TGTGCCAGCAGCGAGACAGGGGGTTCTGGCTACACCTTC. Translation gives CASSETGGSGYTF.

This clonotype has at least ten counts. This sequence joins TRBV20-1 and TRBJ2-6; D not certain. This CDR3 region has 14 residues. Germline values: CDR1 DFQATT, CDR2 SNEGSKA (reference sequence). V shed 5 bases and J shed 0 bases, with 8 bases lying between them. As DNA, the CDR3 is TGCAGTGCTGAGCAGTCCTCTGGGGCCAACGTCCTGACTTTC. This codes for CSAEQSSGANVLTF.

This clonotype was seen at least ten times. This chain uses TRBV4-1 with TRBJ1-4; D is ambiguous. Germline V gene data show CDR1 as MGHRA and CDR2 as YSYEKL. The CDR3 is 14 amino acids. The V end was cut by 4 bases, the J end by 4 bases, with 10 bases between. CDR3 DNA: TGCGCCAGCAGCCCTACTACGGGTAATGAAAAACTGTTTTTT. Translation: CASSPTTGNEKLFF.

The chain uses TRBV20-1 and TRBJ2-6, with 10 positions matching TRBD2. Germline values: CDR1 DFQATT, CDR2 SNEGSKA (reference sequence). The CDR3 runs 16 residues. CDR3 DNA sequence: TGCAGCGTTGAAGCGGGAGGGGAAAACGGGGCCAACGTCCTGACTTTC. The encoded protein is CSVEAGGENGANVLTF.

The chain couples TRBV12-3 or TRBV12-4 to TRBJ2-7; D gene uncertain. There are 13 residues in the CDR3. V was trimmed by 1 base and J by 3 bases, leaving 7 bases between them. The chain's CDR3 is CASSLEILYEQYF. The CDR3 nucleotides are TGTGCCAGCAGTTTAGAGATCCTCTACGAGCAGTACTTC.

Concerning this clonotype: A read error may be the cause here, since a much bigger clone is one base away. J is TRBJ2-2 and V is TRBV7-6; D is tentatively TRBD1 or TRBD2 (6 bases each). This CDR3 region has 16 residues. CDR1 and CDR2 from the germline V gene are SGHVS and FNYEAQ. V gave up 10 bases and J gave up 4 bases, with 22 bases separating them. This CDR3 reads CATTSLGGTGTGELFF. Here the CDR3 DNA reads TGTGCCACCACGTCCCTAGGGGGGACGGGCACCGGGGAGCTGTTTTTT.

This clonotype was observed many times. The chain combines TRBV12-3 or TRBV12-4 with TRBJ2-7; D unclear. CDR3 size: 15 residues. The V end lost 2 bases, the J end lost 1 base, and 12 bases lay between the germline ends. In DNA, the CDR3 is TGTGCCAGCAGTTTAAAGGCCACCACGTCCTACGAGCAGTACTTC. Its protein is CASSLKATTSYEQYF.

This clonotype was seen many times. This sequence joins TRBV6-2 or TRBV6-3 and TRBJ2-7; possible D gene TRBD2, 5 bases. The V gene's germline CDR1 is MNHEY and CDR2 SVGEGT. The CDR3 consists of 16 residues. Trimming shortened V by 6 bases and J by 4 bases, and 22 bases separated the two germline ends. The CDR3 DNA reads TGTGCCAGCAGAATAGGGCCGGAGGCCCCTGGGTACGAGCAGTACTTC. It is translated as CASRIGPEAPGYEQYF.

This chain uses TRBV28 with TRBJ1-6; D not certain. Trimming took 10 bases from V and 13 from J, leaving 23 bases between them. Per the germline V gene, CDR1 is MDHEN and CDR2 is SYDVKM. This CDR3 is built from 14 residues. The DNA of the CDR3 is TGTGCCACCCGCCTAAGGGATGGAAATCAGCCCCTCCACTTT. This translates into CATRLRDGNQPLHF.

The V and J genes are TRBV7-2 and TRBJ1-2; 8 nucleotides line up with TRBD1. Germline V gene sequence: CDR1 SGHTA, CDR2 FQGNSA. This CDR3 spans 18 amino acids. V lost 5 bases to trimming and J lost 4 bases; unmatched junction nucleotides: 18. CDR3: CASSRRVGQEGFAYGYTF. The CDR3 coding sequence is TGTGCCAGCAGCCGACGGGTGGGACAGGAAGGTTTTGCCTATGGCTACACCTTC.

The rearrangement links TRBV5-4 to TRBJ2-3; a possible D gene is TRBD1 (5 bases). Trimming took 2 bases from V and 7 from J, leaving 11 bases between them. CDR3 size: 13 residues. Germline CDR1 is SGHNT and CDR2 is YYREEE (reference sequence). The CDR3 is CASSFSGPNTQYF. For the CDR3, the DNA is TGTGCCAGCAGCTTTTCAGGGCCAAATACGCAGTATTTT.